Only a few counts were recorded for the clone carrying this T cell receptor (beta chain). As yet, its antigen is unknown. The data were taken from a study of CD8 T cells in ankylosing spondylitis. Study-wide points: Within ankylosing spondylitis blood, a TCR beta motif made up of several highly homologous variants appeared to be characteristic.

TCRdb passed the 5' RACE reads through MiXCR, listing each CDR3 protein once. The sample shows around 890,000 distinct CDR3 sequences, 10% to 15% of them seen only once. V lost 5 bases, J lost 0 bases, and 4 bases stayed unmatched. Germline CDR1 is SGHAT and CDR2 is FQDESV (reference sequence). This CDR3 has 14 residues. This clonotype originated in a male donor with ankylosing spondylitis. The V gene is TRBV11-1, the J gene TRBJ2-7, with TRBD1 matching over 7 bases. The sequenced sample consisted of blood, either unsorted or a sorted T cell fraction (not recorded which). CDR3 loop: CASSTRDSSYEQYF. CDR3 nucleotide sequence: TGTGCCAGCAGCACCCGGGACAGCTCCTACGAGCAGTACTTC.